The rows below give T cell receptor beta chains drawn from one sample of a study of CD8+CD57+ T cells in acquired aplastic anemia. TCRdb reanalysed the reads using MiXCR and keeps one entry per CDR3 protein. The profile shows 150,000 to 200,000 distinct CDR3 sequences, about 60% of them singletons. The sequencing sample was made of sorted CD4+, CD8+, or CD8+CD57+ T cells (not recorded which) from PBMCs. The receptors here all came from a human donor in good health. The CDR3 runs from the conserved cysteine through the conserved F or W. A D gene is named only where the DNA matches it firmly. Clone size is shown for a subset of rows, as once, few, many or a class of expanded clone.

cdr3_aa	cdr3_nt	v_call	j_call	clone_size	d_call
CASGPGTKGVAGARGEQFF	TGTGCTAGTGGCCCGGGGACAAAAGGGGTAGCGGGAGCTCGCGGTGAGCAGTTCTTC	TRBV12-3/TRBV12-4	TRBJ2-1	.	TRBD2
CASRGHLNEKLFF	TGTGCCAGTAGAGGGCACCTTAATGAAAAACTGTTTTTT	TRBV19	TRBJ1-4	.	.
CASSVAGGRTDTQYF	TGTGCCAGCAGCGTGGCGGGAGGCCGCACAGATACGCAGTATTTT	TRBV7-3	TRBJ2-3	few	TRBD2
CASSFGTGGPRANEQYF	TGTGCCAGCAGCTTCGGGACAGGAGGTCCGAGGGCCAACGAGCAGTACTTC	TRBV7-8	TRBJ2-7	.	TRBD1
CAWRGQGSDTQYF	TGTGCCTGGAGAGGACAGGGGTCAGATACGCAGTATTTT	TRBV30	TRBJ2-3	.	TRBD1
CASSLNWAEAFF	TGTGCCAGCAGCCTCAACTGGGCTGAAGCTTTCTTT	TRBV11-2	TRBJ1-1	.	.
CASSLAVGQGWHEHF	TGTGCCAGCAGCTTAGCGGTGGGACAGGGGTGGCACGAGCATTTT	TRBV7-9	TRBJ1-5	few	TRBD1
CASSSEPAYEQYF	TGTGCCAGCAGCTCCGAGCCAGCCTACGAGCAGTACTTC	TRBV7-2	TRBJ2-7	.	.
CSAGTSAGGGELFF	TGCAGCGCCGGGACTAGCGCCGGAGGAGGGGAGCTGTTTTTT	TRBV29-1	TRBJ2-2	.	TRBD2
CASSPDRGPLNEQFF	TGTGCCAGCAGCCCCGACAGGGGACCCTTAAATGAGCAGTTCTTC	TRBV7-3	TRBJ2-1	.	TRBD1
CASSFHEGLEAFF	TGTGCCAGCAGTTTCCACGAGGGGCTTGAAGCTTTCTTT	TRBV12-3/TRBV12-4	TRBJ1-1	.	.
CASSRTGTGLHYGGYTF	TGTGCCAGCAGCCGGACCGGGACAGGATTACACTATGGCGGCTACACCTTC	TRBV5-1	TRBJ1-2	.	TRBD1
CASSPSLGGNEQFF	TGTGCCAGCAGCCCCTCTCTAGGGGGCAATGAGCAGTTCTTC	TRBV7-6	TRBJ2-1	many	.
CASSQDMAIEDGYTF	TGTGCCAGCAGCCAAGATATGGCGATTGAGGATGGCTACACCTTC	TRBV3-1	TRBJ1-2	.	.
CASSLSPGQGFRTDTQYF	TGTGCCAGCAGCTTAAGCCCAGGACAGGGATTCCGCACAGATACGCAGTATTTT	TRBV7-3	TRBJ2-3	.	TRBD1